The rows below give T cell receptor beta chains drawn from one sample of a study of OX40 agonist ivuxolimab in advanced cancers. Generated by immunoSEQ multiplex PCR, the TCRdb table keeps only in-frame clones and is missing some. Here the sample spans approximately 10,000 clones, over 75% being singletons. The specimen was CD4+ or CD8+ T cells sorted from blood, collected in a trial of the OX40 agonist ivuxolimab. The receptors here all came from an adult with an advanced solid tumor such as melanoma, head and neck, liver or kidney cancer. Both conserved end residues are part of each CDR3. The D gene is left open where the match is weak. Rows give clone size only sometimes, using once, few, many, or a class for an expanded clone.

j_gene	v_gene	d_gene	abundance	CDR3nt	CDR3aa
TRBJ2-3	TRBV13	TRBD1	NA	TGTGCCAGCAGCGAACAGGGGAGCACAGATACGCAGTATTTT	CASSEQGSTDTQYF
TRBJ1-1	TRBV9	NA	NA	TGTGCCAGCAGCGTAGGGGTTTGGACTGAAGCTTTCTTT	CASSVGVWTEAFF
TRBJ2-5	TRBV5-1	TRBD2	NA	TGCGCCAGCAGCTTGACTAGCGGGAGGGGTGAGACCCAGTACTTC	CASSLTSGRGETQYF
TRBJ2-1	TRBV25-1	TRBD2	once	TGTGCCAGCAGTGAATGGTTCGTAGCGGGAGTTCGCTATGAGCAGTTCTTC	CASSEWFVAGVRYEQFF
TRBJ2-7	TRBV9	TRBD1	NA	TGTGCCAGCAGCGCCGGCCGGGACAGGGGCCTCGAGCAGTACTTC	CASSAGRDRGLEQYF
TRBJ2-5	TRBV7-9	NA	large	TGTGCCAGCAGCCGATCGTCTAACTCACAAGAGACCCAGTACTTC	CASSRSSNSQETQYF
TRBJ1-2	TRBV27	NA	NA	TGTGCCAGCAGTTTTAGGGGAAGCTACACCTTC	CASSFRGSYTF
TRBJ1-2	TRBV29-1	NA	NA	TGCAGCGTTGAAGGGGCTACAAACTATGGCTACACCTTC	CSVEGATNYGYTF
TRBJ1-1	TRBV7-9	TRBD1	NA	TGTGCCAGCAGCCCGACAGGGCGGGTAACTAACACTGAAGCTTTCTTT	CASSPTGRVTNTEAFF
TRBJ2-5	TRBV27	TRBD1	once	TGTGCCAGCAGTCCAGGGGGGACCCAGTACTTC	CASSPGGTQYF
TRBJ2-7	TRBV7-2	NA	NA	TGTGCCAGCAGCTTAGCAGATTGGTCCGAGCAGTACTTC	CASSLADWSEQYF